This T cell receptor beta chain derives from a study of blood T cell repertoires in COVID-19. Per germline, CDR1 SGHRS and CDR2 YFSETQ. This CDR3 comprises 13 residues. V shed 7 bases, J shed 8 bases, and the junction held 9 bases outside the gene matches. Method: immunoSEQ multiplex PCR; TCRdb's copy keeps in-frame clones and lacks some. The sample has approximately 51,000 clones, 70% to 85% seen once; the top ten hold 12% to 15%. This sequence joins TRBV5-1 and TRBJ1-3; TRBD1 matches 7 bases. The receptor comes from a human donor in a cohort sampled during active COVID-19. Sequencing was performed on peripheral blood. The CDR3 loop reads CASGEGDSDTIYF. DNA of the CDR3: TGCGCCAGCGGAGAAGGGGACAGCGACACCATATATTTT.